This T cell receptor beta chain was observed in a study of cytomegalovirus exposure and HLA in healthy donors (dated by TCRdb to 2016 to 2017). Study-level background: According to an earlier analysis of 587 of the donors, about 179 million T cells yielded approximately 120 million unique TCR beta sequences and 276 Gb of sequence data. An early release that covered around 590 HLA-typed donors contained approximately 300 gigabases of sequencing data and around 80 million unique TCR sequences. The genetic ancestry cluster associated with self-reported Caucasian donors included over 80% of the roughly 400 genotyped donors. The study aimed to test whether signatures of past pathogen exposure could be identified by cataloging public T cell receptors. The study profiled the T cell repertoires of 500 to 800 subjects by immunosequencing and related them to cytomegalovirus serostatus. Along with the roughly 700-subject first cohort, a separate validation cohort of over a hundred different subjects was used. The study combined high-throughput TCR immunosequencing, statistical association of individual TCRs with disease status, and machine learning to predict cytomegalovirus infection status. To study patterns of TCR occurrence, a later analysis re-analyzed previously published TCR beta repertoires from 666 donors and added high-resolution HLA genotyping. In the later analysis, no new phenotypic data were used to find candidate immune exposures; instead, reliance was placed on TCR beta sequences and their occurrence across donors. An earlier analysis of about 600 of the donors used high-throughput TCR beta sequencing to judge whether each TCR beta V gene segment behaved as functional or pseudogenic. Donor age, sex, ethnicity and CMV serostatus were compiled together with the repertoire data. A later genetic analysis took genome-wide SNP genotypes for about three fifths of the roughly 670 donors and used that subset as a discovery cohort. Every repertoire in the discovery cohort had been generated on one and the same sequencing platform. Class I and class II HLA loci were covered by the typing at four-digit resolution. The number of typed donors differed by locus: about 620-630 for A, B, C, DRB1 and DQB1; approximately 530 for DQA1; around 610 for DPA1; and about 450 for DPB1. Because of strong linkage in the cohort, 4 to 6 DR-DQ haplotypes were treated as single units for association and clustering. Among about 390 genotyped donors of the cohort, an average of 235,054 unique TCR beta nucleotide sequences were sequenced per donor, roughly 20% of them non-productive.

This clone has only a few counts. Which antigen it targets is not known. Within one base of it there is no much larger clone, and no base qualities were kept. The receptor library was made with the immunoSEQ multiplex PCR assay. For the multiplex PCR, a mixture combining 60 forward primers for TCR Vbeta segments and 13 reverse primers for TCR Jbeta segments was used. Amplification of the CDR3 region of rearranged TCR beta genes was performed with a multiplex PCR assay on genomic DNA. The amplified TCR beta libraries were sequenced on the Illumina HiSeq System as 87-base-pair reads. Under the source paper's analysis protocol: In a later analysis, tens of millions of unique TCR beta chains were counted across the roughly 670 repertoires, and roughly 11 million of these chains were shared by at least two donors. A nearest-neighbor algorithm error-corrected the raw reads and collapsed the reads into unique sequences, merging closely related sequences to remove PCR and sequencing errors. To assign V, D and J gene segments, CDR3 sequences were aligned to IMGT reference sequences. For a sequence to be retained, a match of at least six nucleotides to both a V gene segment and a J gene segment was required. A rearrangement was called productive if the CDR3 had no stop codons and remained in frame with V and J, and every other rearrangement was called non-productive. CDR3 was defined according to IMGT convention as the region running from the second conserved V-encoded cysteine to the conserved J-encoded phenylalanine. The earlier analysis of about 530 of the donors excluded any sequence lacking an unambiguous match to a single V gene segment. In an earlier analysis of approximately 550 of the donors, V segments were called functional above 56.7% productive rearrangements and were called segregating when the between-donor standard deviation exceeded 5%. A statistical classification framework was built for diagnosing cytomegalovirus status from the catalog of TCR beta chain sequences. A later analysis assigned V and J genes by comparing TCR nucleotide sequences with IMGT/GENE-DB human TR gene sequences. In a later analysis, CDR3 sequences and most-parsimonious VDJ recombination scenarios were assigned using the TCRdist pipeline. In a later analysis, every TCR beta chain was defined by the combination of its CDR3 amino acid sequence and its V-gene family, and reads without a unique V-gene family were dropped. To address suspected cross-contamination and a sequencing artifact, a later analysis removed 592 highly shared, low-generation-probability nucleotide sequences. For each public chain, a later analysis derived a clonal expansion index from normalized ranks of inferred template counts within each repertoire. In a later analysis, generation probabilities were computed with a VDJ recombination model fitted to out-of-frame rearrangements, and the resulting probabilities were checked against IGoR. In a later analysis, hypergeometric tests were used to score TCR-TCR, TCR-HLA and TCR-CMV co-occurrence, with a repertoire-size bias correction applied to TCR pairs. To estimate false discovery rates, a later analysis permuted the HLA or CMV assignments 20 times. In a later analysis, co-occurring TCRs were grouped using DBSCAN, with TCRdist sequence similarity added in when clustering inside HLA-allele-positive subsets. For co-occurrence clustering, repertoires with fewer than 30,000 or more than 120,000 public chains were excluded, along with a handful of repertoires with anomalous nucleotide sharing. Held by TCRdb, this immuneACCESS table contains in-frame sequences only and omits some clones. Under half of the omission traces to an unresolved V gene where checked; the cause of the rest is unknown. That table supplies the V and J calls and clone size; D and trimming were determined from the DNA. Within this sample are some 81,000 clones, with 65% to 80% of them counted one time only. The top ten clones comprise approximately 12% of the sample.

Via the germline V gene, CDR1 is SGHRS and CDR2 YFSETQ. Deletion took 0 bases off V and 7 bases off J, with a span of 10 bases between the germline ends. The cysteine opens and the phenylalanine closes a CDR3 of 14 amino acids. Left in the record is the CDR3 DNA by itself, 42 bases read in frame from the first base. The study at large found these results: A later genetic analysis reported fewer N-insertions in productive TCRs among donors in an Asian-associated ancestry cluster than the roughly 700-donor mean. According to the authors, the approach could potentially be generalized to other disease states and immunological phenotypes. In a later analysis, TCR association rates were found to vary across HLA loci, with the most associated TCRs seen for DRB1 alleles and the fewest for HLA-C alleles. In an earlier analysis of about 550 of the donors, most TCR beta V segments were observed in productive rearrangements about 90% or about 30% of the time, broadly matching IMGT annotations. A few of the identified cytomegalovirus-associated TCR beta chains were confirmed in vitro to be specific for cytomegalovirus antigens. In both the original and validation cohorts, the classifier was reported to diagnose cytomegalovirus status with high specificity and sensitivity. Seventeen rarely observed V segments, including chromosome 9 orphons, were excluded from the earlier analysis of some 590 of the donors because counts were too low. Most TCR sequences were seen in very few donors, while some public TCRs were found in many individuals. Linkage disequilibrium might explain the correlated functional status among segregating V segments, but an unknown experimental factor could not be excluded. Assigning TCR associations to individual alleles was difficult when HLA alleles, especially DR and DQ, strongly co-occurred. Immune exposure information for the cohort was limited to CMV serostatus. A group of highly shared sequence variants was considered likely to be a technical artifact of the sequencing pipeline. In a later analysis, HLA-associated TCR beta chains showed more clonal expansion and lower generation probabilities than non-associated chains that were equally common. Only TCR beta chains were sequenced in this cohort, and the absence of alpha or paired-chain data limited detectable features. In a later analysis, some 18,000 TCR beta sequences were associated with specific HLA alleles at a false discovery rate of 0.05. In a later genetic analysis, a missense DCLRE1C variant was associated with V-gene and J-gene trimming of TCR beta chains, and the association was replicated in an independent cohort. A later analysis reported that several top co-occurrence clusters appeared linked to parvovirus B19, influenza, CMV and Epstein-Barr virus. HLA typing was unavailable for some donors at each locus, so association tests used only the typed subset. Sequencing depth was assumed to be roughly uniform across donors in the presence/absence analyses, though that assumption may not hold. Some IMGT-functional V segments, including TRBV6-2 and TRBV6-3, could not be distinguished by the 87-base-pair reads and were therefore excluded. A further reported finding was that TCR beta sequences accurately predicted the HLA-A and HLA-B alleles for most subjects in the first cohort. Most CMV-associated TCR beta chains appeared to be HLA-restricted in a later analysis, and the HLA associations seemed to be driven largely by CMV exposure. A total of some 180 TCR beta chains were listed by the study as associated with cytomegalovirus.

In total, around 600 healthy bone marrow donors made up the cohort. All cohort members were sampled while nominally healthy, although unrecorded immune exposures were likely present. The donor tested CMV seropositive and was one of the 289 seropositive cohort members. Every donor gave a peripheral blood sample, and the peripheral blood mononuclear cells from that sample were used for TCR beta sequencing. Genomic DNA was extracted from the blood cell samples with the Qiagen DNeasy Blood Extraction Kit. The source is a woman aged 40 to 49 in good health and CMV-seropositive. The sequence joins TRBV5-1 to TRBJ1-4, and the D gene may be TRBD1, 5 bases matching. The material sequenced was PBMCs. The sequenced DNA is TGCGCCAGCAGCTTGGAGGCCAGGGCTGAAAAACTGTTTTTT. It specifies CASSLEARAEKLFF.